The 9 T cell receptor beta chains given below trace back to one sample, sequenced in a study of CD8 T cells in ankylosing spondylitis. Using its own MiXCR run on the 5' RACE reads, TCRdb lists one record per CDR3 protein. The data show 150,000 to 250,000 distinct CDR3 sequences, roughly 13% seen once. Input material: blood, either unsorted or a sorted T cell fraction (not recorded which). Receptor source: a male donor with ankylosing spondylitis or in good health (not recorded which).

This clonotype was seen repeatedly, ten times or more. The rearrangement links TRBV12-3 or TRBV12-4 to TRBJ2-5; tentative D call: TRBD1 (6 bases). The ends were cut back, 6 bases at V and 8 bases at J, with 16 bases in the middle. The CDR3 consists of 13 residues. This CDR3 is CASSAGGGGTQYF. CDR3 in DNA: TGTGCCAGCAGCGCGGGTGGGGGCGGCACCCAGTACTTC.

V is TRBV12-5 and J is TRBJ2-7; D is undetermined. There are 11 residues in the CDR3. The V gene lost 0 bases and the J gene lost 7 bases, with 4 bases spanning the gap. Germline CDR1 is LGHNT and CDR2 is FRNRAP. The chain's CDR3 is CASGLVREQYF. CDR3 coding DNA: TGTGCTAGTGGTTTGGTGAGGGAGCAGTACTTC.

The rearrangement joins TRBV13 to TRBJ2-1, with TRBD2 as a possible D gene (6 bases). CDR3 length: 11 amino acids. V was clipped by 4 bases and J by 10 bases, with 8 bases between them. Germline assignment: CDR1 PRHDT and CDR2 FYEKMQ (reference sequence). The CDR3 DNA is TGTGCCAGCAGCTCCGGACTAGAGCAGTTCTTC. Its translation is CASSSGLEQFF.

This sequence joins TRBV30 and TRBJ2-3; 11 nucleotides match TRBD2. This CDR3 is 15 amino acids long. The V segment lost 5 bases and the J segment 2 bases; nucleotides outside the gene matches: 6. CDR1 GTSNPN and CDR2 SVGIG come from the germline V gene (reference sequence). CDR3 DNA: TGTGCCTGGGAGGGACTAGCGGCCCCCACAGATACGCAGTATTTT. Protein product: CAWEGLAAPTDTQYF.

V usage is TRBV4-1 and J usage is TRBJ2-7; TRBD1 agrees at 10 bases. V gave up 6 bases and J gave up 4 bases; unmatched junction bases: 6. In germline, CDR1 is MGHRA, CDR2 YSYEKL. The CDR3 covers 14 residues. The CDR3 nucleotides are TGCGCCAGCAGTCTCCCGGACAGGGGGTACGAGCAGTACTTC. Protein: CASSLPDRGYEQYF.

The V gene is TRBV10-2, the J gene TRBJ2-7, with D perhaps being TRBD1 or TRBD2 (5 bases each). CDR3 length: 15 amino acids. The ends were cut back, 1 base at V and 3 bases at J, with 13 bases in the middle. Germline values: CDR1 WSHSY, CDR2 SAAADI. The CDR3 spells CASSEWIGANYEQYF. The CDR3 region has the DNA TGCGCCAGCAGTGAGTGGATCGGGGCCAACTACGAGCAGTACTTC.

This clonotype was seen only a few times. The chain uses TRBV11-1 and TRBJ2-1; D tentatively reads TRBD1 or TRBD2 (5 bases each). The CDR3 is 19 amino acids. V was cut by 4 bases and J by 4 bases, with 26 bases left in between. The germline V gene has CDR1 SGHAT and CDR2 FQDESV (reference sequence). The CDR3 region is CASSSDLGASNTPYNEQFF. For the CDR3, the DNA is TGTGCCAGCAGCTCGGACCTCGGGGCTAGCAACACGCCTTACAATGAGCAGTTCTTC.

In this sample, this clonotype turned up many times. This chain joins TRBV5-1 and TRBJ2-5; D is ambiguous. V was trimmed by 0 bases and J by 2 bases, leaving 8 bases between them. This CDR3 is built from 14 residues. Germline V CDR1 and CDR2: SGHRS, YFSETQ. The CDR3 DNA reads as TGCGCCAGCAGCTTGGGCCAGTATCAAGAGACCCAGTACTTC. Protein: CASSLGQYQETQYF.

In this sample, this clonotype turned up a few times. The rearrangement links TRBV7-9 to TRBJ2-2; tentatively, D is TRBD1 (5 bases). Trimming took 5 bases from V and 2 from J, leaving 12 bases between them. Germline V gene sequence: CDR1 SEHNR, CDR2 FQNEAQ (reference sequence). The CDR3 sequence is 15 residues long. The chain's CDR3 is CASSVGRANTGELFF. CDR3 in DNA: TGTGCCAGCAGCGTTGGCAGGGCCAACACCGGGGAGCTGTTTTTT.